This T cell receptor (beta chain) was sequenced for a study of T cell responses to AZD1222 COVID-19 vaccine (dated by TCRdb to 2020 to 2023). Describing the broader study: TCR sequencing covered 233 trial participants: around 210 given two doses of AZD1222 and 26 given two doses of MenACWY control vaccine. Trial participants were enrolled by age into 18-55, 56-69 and 70-plus year subgroups, with 148, 28 and 57 TCR-sequenced participants respectively.

The CDR3 regions of human TCRbeta chains were analyzed by immunosequencing. The paper's processing steps were these. Repertoire TCRs were checked for matches against a reference library of SARS-CoV-2-specific TCRs that had been generated using the MIRA antigen-specificity platform. Breadth meant the fraction of unique TCRs that were SARS-CoV-2-associated, whereas depth meant the fraction of total T cells that were SARS-CoV-2-associated. Using the MIRA data, each spike-specific TCR was mapped to the spike region that the TCR reacts to and placed in a CD4 or CD8 class. Log10-transformed breadth and depth values were compared by one-way ANOVA with Sidak's multiple comparisons tests. Drawn from immuneACCESS, this table holds only the in-frame rearrangements with V and J called that TCRdb kept. Clones are partly lost; checked studies trace under half to an unresolved V gene and leave the rest unexplained. The V and J calls and clone size were taken over from that table, and D and trimming were inferred from the DNA. The sample includes around 130,000 clones, with 80% to 90% observed a single time. The top ten clones comprise approximately 19% of the sample.

About this clone itself: Its antigen has not been determined. There are no base qualities to consult, and no much larger clone falls within one base.

The sample's time point label, in plain terms: baseline before first vaccination. Per the publication, the treatment or condition label means: meningococcal conjugate vaccine given as trial control. Vaccinee samples came from UK trials COV001 and COV002, including a single-blind randomized controlled phase 2/3 trial of AZD1222 (ChAdOx1 nCoV-19) in healthy adults. For TCRbeta chain sequencing, PBMC samples from trial participants were taken at day 0 and at day 28 after the second dose. General study outcomes and caveats: The 56-69-year group was small, and its depth increase did not reach significance, likely because of low power. Conclusions about previously exposed vaccinees are limited because only five to seven AZD1222 recipients were SARS-CoV-2 seropositive at baseline. Vaccine-associated CD4 TCRs spanned the whole spike protein, with dominant responses in regions 160-218 and 743-854. Because no day 14 peak-response samples were available, the repertoires could be characterized only after the peak T cell response. Participants were mostly white British, with more females than males. The authors suggested clonal diversity may have been underestimated. Nearly half of unique spike-specific TCRs reportedly recognized epitopes outside regions mutated in the B.1.351 and B.1.1.7 variants. After two AZD1222 doses, spike-specific TCR breadth and depth were significantly higher than at day 0 and than in MenACWY recipients.

The CDR3 measures 14 amino acids from cysteine to phenylalanine. Only CDR3 DNA is held: 42 bases, read in frame from base 1. In the germline V gene, CDR1 corresponds to SQVTM and CDR2 to ANQGSEA. V sheds 7 bases and J sheds 3 bases, leaving 16 bases between their ends. The TCR originated in an adult in good health. The sequencing here drew on peripheral blood, taken on day 0 of MenACWY control vaccination. The chain links TRBV29-1 with TRBJ2-1, with the D call perhaps TRBD1 or TRBD2, as 6 bases match in each case. The nucleotide sequence is TGCAGCGCTAAGGGGGGCGGTGGCTACAATGAGCAGTTCTTC. This is translated as CSAKGGGGYNEQFF.